Shown below are 32 T cell receptor beta chains from a single sample sequenced in a study of T-cell reconstitution after alpha-beta-depleted transplantation in children. Preparation of the TCRbeta library used unique molecular identifiers. MiXCR, applied by TCRdb to the PCR reads, yields one record per CDR3 protein. The repertoire consists of more than 400,000 distinct CDR3 sequences, with over 40% occurring once and the leading ten covering 27%. The sample in question was PBMCs, obtained before TCRalphabeta/CD19-depleted stem cell transplant. The receptor source for this set is a girl aged 2-10 years with aplastic anemia, due to receive a stem cell transplant.

The V gene is TRBV12-3 or TRBV12-4, the J gene TRBJ2-1; D remains unclear. This CDR3 region has 15 residues. V was shortened by 6 bases and J by 5 bases, with 17 bases between the two germline ends. CDR3 bases: TGTGCCAGCAGCACCCTTAGTCGACGGGACAATGAGCAGTTCTTC. It encodes CASSTLSRRDNEQFF.

V usage is TRBV5-1 and J usage is TRBJ1-5; TRBD1 matches at 10 bases. Germline CDR1 is SGHRS and CDR2 is YFSETQ. V trimming: 4 bases; J trimming: 5 bases; junction bases outside the gene matches: 3. The CDR3 sequence is 14 residues long. The CDR3 nucleotides read TGCGCCAGCAGCCCCGGGACAGGGGATCAGCCCCAGCATTTT. This sequence encodes CASSPGTGDQPQHF.

This clonotype occurred a few times. The chain links TRBV5-1 to TRBJ2-5, with D maybe TRBD2 (5 bases). This CDR3 comprises 14 residues. Trimming shortened V by 4 bases and J by 4 bases, and 14 bases separated the two germline ends. CDR1 and CDR2 from the germline V gene are SGHRS and YFSETQ. CDR3 loop: CASSPMYRGETQYF. CDR3 sequence (DNA): TGCGCCAGCAGCCCAATGTATCGGGGAGAGACCCAGTACTTC.

This clonotype turned up a few times. J is TRBJ2-3 and V is TRBV6-1, with 8 bases lining up with TRBD2. Germline CDR1 is MNHNS and CDR2 is SASEGT. V was pared by 5 bases and J by 5 bases, with 9 bases of the junction left unmatched. CDR3 length: 15 amino acids. The CDR3 coding sequence is TGTGCCAGCAGTCAACGACTAGCGAACGGAGATACGCAGTATTTT. Amino acids: CASSQRLANGDTQYF.

In this sample, this clonotype turned up many times. The V call is TRBV5-1, the J call TRBJ2-3, with D possibly being TRBD2 (6 bases). The V and J ends lost 0 bases and 2 bases respectively, with 7 bases between them. The CDR3 totals 14 residues. Germline V gene lookup returns CDR1 SGHRS and CDR2 YFSETQ. The CDR3 spells CASSLGGDTDTQYF. CDR3 DNA sequence: TGCGCCAGCAGCTTGGGCGGGGACACAGATACGCAGTATTTT.

The chain is built from TRBV15 and TRBJ2-1; maybe TRBD1 (6 bases). Germline V gives CDR1 LNHNV, CDR2 YYDKDF (reference sequence). This CDR3 spans 15 amino acids. V was clipped by 1 base and J by 6 bases, with 13 bases between them. CDR3 protein: CATSRGGGWGNEQFF. CDR3 sequence (DNA): TGTGCCACCAGCAGAGGAGGGGGTTGGGGCAATGAGCAGTTCTTC. Supplemented by reference TRBV15 and TRBJ2-1, the full variable domain reads DAMVIQNPRYQVTQFGKPVTLSCSQTLNHNVMYWYQQKSSQAPKLLFHYYDKDFNNEADTPDNFQSRRPNTSFCFLDIRSPGLGDTAMYLCATSRGGGWGNEQFFGPGTRLTVL.

The chain's CDR3 is CASSTGTGSYEQYF. Written as DNA, the CDR3 is TGTGCCAGCAGCACCGGGACAGGGTCCTACGAGCAGTACTTC. The chain recombines TRBV7-2 with TRBJ2-7, with 9 bases fitting TRBD1. Germline V lookup: CDR1 SGHTA, CDR2 FQGNSA. The CDR3 consists of 14 residues. The junction had 3 bases not matched to a gene; V was cut back by 5 bases and J by 1 base.

This clonotype was seen only a few times. The chain uses TRBV7-9 and TRBJ2-5; 7 nucleotides align to TRBD1. Germline V gene sequence: CDR1 SEHNR, CDR2 FQNEAQ (reference sequence). This CDR3 is built from 16 residues. The V and J ends lost 1 base and 2 bases, in that order; junction bases with no gene match: 7. In nucleotides, the CDR3 is TGTGCCAGCAGCTTAGAGAAACAGGGGTTTCAAGAGACCCAGTACTTC. Translating gives CASSLEKQGFQETQYF.

This rearrangement joins TRBV18 to TRBJ2-7, with D possibly TRBD1 on 6 matching bases. CDR3 length: 15 amino acids. Germline V gene data show CDR1 as KGHSH and CDR2 as LQKENI. Trimming shortened V by 4 bases and J by 0 bases, and 13 bases separated the two germline ends. The CDR3 reads CASSQGQGLSYEQYF. The CDR3 DNA reads TGTGCCAGCTCACAGGGCCAGGGGCTCTCCTACGAGCAGTACTTC.

This chain uses TRBV6-5 with TRBJ2-1; D ambiguous. V was pared by 3 bases and J by 0 bases, with 6 bases between. Per the germline V gene, CDR1 is MNHEY and CDR2 is SVGAGI. The CDR3 is 14 residues long. In DNA, the CDR3 is TGTGCCAGCAGTTATATTAACTCCTACAATGAGCAGTTCTTC. Amino acid sequence: CASSYINSYNEQFF.

This clonotype was observed a few times. The J gene is TRBJ2-1, the V gene TRBV5-6; D remains unclear. Trimming pared 0 bases from V and 5 bases from J, leaving 9 bases between. Germline values: CDR1 SGHDT, CDR2 YYEEEE. The CDR3 runs 14 residues. DNA of the CDR3: TGTGCCAGCAGCTTGGGCCTAGTGGACAATGAGCAGTTCTTC. Amino acid sequence: CASSLGLVDNEQFF.

The chain combines TRBV6-1 with TRBJ1-2; TRBD1 is a possible D gene (5 bases). This CDR3 contains 13 residues. The germline V and J ends were trimmed by 10 bases and 5 bases, with 17 bases remaining between them. Germline CDR1 and CDR2: MNHNS and SASEGT. In DNA, the CDR3 is TGTGCCACCAGGGAGTCTTACCTATATGGCTACACCTTC. Its translation: CATRESYLYGYTF.

This chain joins TRBV12-3 or TRBV12-4 and TRBJ2-1; 7 nucleotides match TRBD1. The CDR3 extends over 19 amino acids. Unmatched junction bases numbered 14, after V lost 3 bases and J lost 0 bases. CDR3 region: CASSFARGITLSSYNEQFF. CDR3 nucleotide sequence: TGTGCCAGCAGTTTCGCCAGGGGGATAACTCTAAGCTCCTACAATGAGCAGTTCTTC.

This chain connects TRBV20-1 to TRBJ2-7, with D tentatively TRBD1 or TRBD2 (5 bases each). V lost 6 bases and J 5 bases, leaving 14 bases between the germline ends. The length of the CDR3 is 12 residues. The germline CDR1 and CDR2 sequences are DFQATT and SNEGSKA (reference sequence). The CDR3 loop is CSALQGAHEQYF. CDR3 nucleotide sequence: TGCAGTGCCCTGCAGGGAGCCCACGAGCAGTACTTC.

A few counts support this clonotype. V usage is TRBV20-1 and J usage is TRBJ2-7, with 8 nucleotides matching TRBD2. V lost 4 bases and J lost 1; bases outside the gene matches: 12. The CDR3 consists of 16 residues. Germline lookup yields CDR1 DFQATT and CDR2 SNEGSKA (reference sequence). The CDR3 coding sequence is TGCAGTGCTAACCTCGTCGCCGGCGGGAGGTCCTACGAGCAGTACTTC. It codes for CSANLVAGGRSYEQYF.

This clonotype was observed a few times. The chain links TRBV5-1 to TRBJ2-1; 8 positions agree with TRBD2. V lost 2 bases to trimming and J lost 3 bases; unmatched junction nucleotides: 7. The CDR3 spans 16 residues. Germline CDR1 and CDR2: SGHRS and YFSETQ. The CDR3 reads CASSFLAGLHYNEQFF. CDR3 nucleotides: TGCGCCAGCAGCTTCTTAGCGGGATTACACTACAATGAGCAGTTCTTC.

This clonotype was observed a single time. CDR3 amino acids: CASSLRTYNGDEQFF. The DNA of the CDR3 is TGTGCCAGCAGCTTAAGAACGTACAACGGCGATGAGCAGTTCTTC. The rearrangement joins TRBV7-9 to TRBJ2-1; no clear D. This CDR3 has 15 residues. The V gene's germline CDR1 is SEHNR and CDR2 FQNEAQ (reference sequence). The germline V and J ends were trimmed by 2 bases and 8 bases, with 16 bases remaining between them. Full variable domain (outside the CDR3, taken from reference TRBV7-9 and TRBJ2-1): DTGVSQNPRHKITKRGQNVTFRCDPISEHNRLYWYRQTLGQGPEFLTYFQNEAQLEKSRLLSDRFSAERPKGSFSTLEIQRTEQGDSAMYLCASSLRTYNGDEQFFGPGTRLTVL.

This chain connects TRBV7-2 to TRBJ2-3, with 8 bases that match TRBD2. The germline V gene encodes CDR1 SGHTA and CDR2 FQGNSA. The CDR3 has 15 residues. Trimming at V came to 5 bases and at J to 6 bases, leaving 10 bases not matched to a gene. The CDR3 protein is CASSPGTRVGDTQYF. The CDR3 bases are TGTGCCAGCAGCCCCGGGACTAGGGTAGGGGATACGCAGTATTTT.

The CDR3 region is CASSQGGTYEQYF. For the CDR3, the DNA is TGCGCCAGCAGCCAAGGAGGGACCTACGAGCAGTACTTC. This chain links TRBV4-1 with TRBJ2-7; a possible D gene is TRBD2 (5 bases). The CDR3 sequence is 13 residues long. The ends were cut back, 1 base at V and 2 bases at J, with 6 bases in the middle. Germline V lookup: CDR1 MGHRA, CDR2 YSYEKL.

CDR3 coding DNA: TGTGCCAGCAGCAGCCGGGACTATAACTACGAGCAGTACTTC. This translates into CASSSRDYNYEQYF. The chain couples TRBV5-5 to TRBJ2-7; TRBD2 agrees at 7 bases. With 4 bases clipped from V and 3 bases from J, the junction kept 7 bases outside the gene matches. Germline V gene sequence: CDR1 SGHKS, CDR2 YYEKEE (reference sequence). CDR3 size: 14 residues.

This clonotype appeared many times. The chain uses TRBV12-3 or TRBV12-4 and TRBJ2-5; 8 bases are shared with TRBD2. V gave up 1 base and J gave up 5 bases; unmatched junction bases: 6. This CDR3 has 15 residues. CDR3 DNA sequence: TGTGCCAGCAGTTTAGGGCCGGGACTAGTGGAGACCCAGTACTTC. Protein sequence: CASSLGPGLVETQYF.

This clonotype was observed a few times. The rearrangement links TRBV4-3 to TRBJ2-7, with no clear D. The CDR3 runs 15 residues. V was shortened by 3 bases and J by 5 bases, with 17 bases between the two germline ends. CDR1 LGHNA and CDR2 YSLEER come from the germline V gene. The CDR3 spells CASSQKLFSSNEQYF. As DNA, the CDR3 is TGCGCCAGCAGCCAGAAATTGTTCTCTTCTAACGAGCAGTACTTC.

A note on this clonotype: One end of the junction varies from germline; a read error may be responsible. The chain couples TRBV5-1 to TRBJ1-1; a possible D gene is TRBD1 (6 bases). Germline lookup yields CDR1 SGHRS and CDR2 YFSETQ. This CDR3 spans 16 amino acids. The CDR3 DNA sequence: TGCGCCAGCAGCTTGGGAGCCCGGGGGCGGGACACTGAAGGTTTCTTT. Its translation is CASSLGARGRDTEGFF.

This clonotype was observed at least ten times. The V gene is TRBV10-3, the J gene TRBJ1-2, with D tentatively TRBD1 (5 bases). CDR1 is ENHRY, CDR2 SYGVKD, per germline. The V end lost 0 bases, the J end lost 4 bases, and 12 bases lay between the germline ends. This CDR3 is built from 15 residues. CDR3 coding DNA: TGTGCCATCAGTGAGTCAGGCAGGGAGGCCTATGGCTACACCTTC. Protein product: CAISESGREAYGYTF.

This clonotype was counted a single time. The chain employs TRBV6-1 and TRBJ1-2; D is possibly TRBD1 (5 bases). Between the trimmed V and J ends, which lost 3 bases and 7 bases, there was a span of 21 bases. Per the germline V gene, CDR1 is MNHNS and CDR2 is SASEGT. This CDR3 region has 16 residues. CDR3 in DNA: TGTGCCAGCAGTGAGCACGCGCAGGGAGGTTTCTCTGGCTACACCTTC. Translation gives CASSEHAQGGFSGYTF.

Concerning this clonotype itself: One base away lies a much larger clone, so this may be a sequencing read error. The chain has TRBV20-1 and TRBJ2-7; D is perhaps TRBD2 (5 bases). Germline V lookup: CDR1 DFQATT, CDR2 SNEGSKA (reference sequence). Between the trimmed V and J ends, which lost 6 bases and 9 bases, there was a span of 18 bases. The CDR3 sequence is 12 residues long. This CDR3 reads CSAPPSGVGQYF. The CDR3 DNA reads as TGCAGTGCCCCACCCTCCGGGGTTGGGCAGTACTTC.

This chain links TRBV23-1 with TRBJ1-6; TRBD1 matches 8 bases. TRBV23-1 is marked as an open reading frame, function uncertain. With 7 bases clipped from V and 8 bases from J, the junction kept 7 bases outside the gene matches. This CDR3 comprises 14 residues. CDR3 coding DNA: TGCGCCAGCATTACGGACAGGGCCGATTCACCCCTCCACTTT. This sequence encodes CASITDRADSPLHF.

V and J are TRBV6-4 and TRBJ2-7; D is ambiguous. Trimming took 1 base from V and 3 from J, leaving 16 bases between them. CDR3 length equals 16 residues. Germline V gene sequence: CDR1 MRHNA, CDR2 SNTAGT. CDR3 sequence: CASSDWFSFHGYEQYF. The CDR3 DNA reads as TGTGCCAGCAGTGACTGGTTTAGTTTTCACGGCTACGAGCAGTACTTC.

V usage is TRBV2 and J usage is TRBJ1-1; no clear D. The V and J ends lost 4 bases and 6 bases respectively, with 9 bases between them. The CDR3 is made up of 12 amino acids. Germline values: CDR1 SNHLY, CDR2 FYNNEI. The CDR3 DNA sequence: TGTGCCAGCAGTGCTGCGTTGCCTGAAGCTTTCTTT. Amino acid sequence: CASSAALPEAFF.

This clonotype has only a few counts. DNA for the CDR3: TGCAGTGTCGCGGGGGGCATGGTCAATGAGCAGTTCTTC. It codes for CSVAGGMVNEQFF. The J gene is TRBJ2-1, the V gene TRBV20-1; TRBD2 aligns across 8 bases. Germline trimming cut 7 bases from V and 6 bases from J; bases unmatched to any gene: 8. This CDR3 region has 13 residues. Germline lookup yields CDR1 DFQATT and CDR2 SNEGSKA (reference sequence).

The table lists this clonotype with a few counts. V and J are TRBV5-1 and TRBJ2-5; 9 bases are a match to TRBD1. The V and J ends lost 4 bases and 1 base, in that order; junction bases with no gene match: 5. The CDR3 length is 15 residues. Germline V lookup: CDR1 SGHRS, CDR2 YFSETQ. CDR3 in DNA: TGCGCCAGCAGCACCTGGGACAGGGCCCAAGAGACCCAGTACTTC. Amino acids: CASSTWDRAQETQYF.

This clonotype was observed many times. The chain has TRBV5-1 and TRBJ2-3; the D gene could be TRBD1 or TRBD2 (5 bases each). Trimming took off 6 bases at V and 5 bases at J, with 16 bases between the two ends. The CDR3 runs to 14 residues. Germline CDR1 and CDR2: SGHRS and YFSETQ. CDR3 bases: TGCGCCAGCACCTGGGGCGGGCCGGAAGATACGCAGTATTTT. It specifies CASTWGGPEDTQYF.